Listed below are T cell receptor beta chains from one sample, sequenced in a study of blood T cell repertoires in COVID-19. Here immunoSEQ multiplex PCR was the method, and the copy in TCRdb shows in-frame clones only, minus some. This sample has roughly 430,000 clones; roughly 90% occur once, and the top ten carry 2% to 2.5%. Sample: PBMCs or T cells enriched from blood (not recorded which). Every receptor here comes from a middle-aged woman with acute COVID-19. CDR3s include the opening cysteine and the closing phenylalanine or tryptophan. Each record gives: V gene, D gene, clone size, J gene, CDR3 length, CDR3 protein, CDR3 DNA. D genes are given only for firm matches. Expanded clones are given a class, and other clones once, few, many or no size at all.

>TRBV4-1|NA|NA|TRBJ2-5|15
CASSQTGTNQETQYF
TGCGCCAGCAGCCAAACTGGGACAAACCAAGAGACCCAGTACTTC
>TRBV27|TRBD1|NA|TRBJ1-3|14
CASKLTGLGNTIYF
TGTGCCAGCAAATTGACAGGGCTGGGAAACACCATATATTTT
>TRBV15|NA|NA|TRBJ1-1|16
CATSRDLRAGNAEAFF
TGTGCCACCAGCAGAGATTTACGGGCCGGGAACGCTGAAGCTTTCTTT
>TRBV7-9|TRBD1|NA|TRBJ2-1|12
CASIDRDNEQFF
TGTGCCAGCATAGACAGGGACAATGAGCAGTTCTTC
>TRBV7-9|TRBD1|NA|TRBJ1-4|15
CASSLSQGVDEKLFF
TGTGCCAGCAGCTTATCCCAGGGGGTTGATGAAAAACTGTTTTTT
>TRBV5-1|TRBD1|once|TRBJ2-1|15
CASSLGRGLYNEQFF
TGCGCCAGCAGCTTAGGCAGGGGGCTTTACAATGAGCAGTTCTTC
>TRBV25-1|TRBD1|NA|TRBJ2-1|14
CASSRQGAYNEQFF
TGTGCCAGCAGTCGACAGGGGGCATACAATGAGCAGTTCTTC
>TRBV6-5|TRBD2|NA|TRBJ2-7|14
CASSYEPSGGGQYF
TGTGCCAGCAGTTACGAGCCTAGCGGGGGCGGGCAGTACTTC
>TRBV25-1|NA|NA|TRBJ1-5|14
CASSESGGDQPQHF
TGTGCCAGCAGTGAAAGCGGGGGTGATCAGCCCCAGCATTTT
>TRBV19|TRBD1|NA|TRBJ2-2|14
CASRGQGFTGELFF
TGTGCCAGTAGGGGACAGGGATTCACCGGGGAGCTGTTTTTT
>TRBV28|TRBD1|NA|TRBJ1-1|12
CASSSNRGKAFF
TGTGCCAGCAGTTCGAACAGGGGGAAAGCTTTCTTT
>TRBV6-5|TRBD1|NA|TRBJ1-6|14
CASRTGQGDSPLHF
TGTGCCAGCAGGACGGGACAGGGGGATTCACCCCTCCACTTT
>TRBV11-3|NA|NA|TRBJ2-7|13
CASSLLAAYEQYF
TGTGCCAGCAGCTTACTAGCCGCCTACGAGCAGTACTTC
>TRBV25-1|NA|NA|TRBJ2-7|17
CASSEWGPGVQSYEQYF
TGTGCCAGCAGTGAATGGGGTCCGGGAGTTCAGTCCTACGAGCAGTACTTC
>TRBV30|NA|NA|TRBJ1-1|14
CAWSVGGRGTEAFF
TGTGCCTGGAGTGTGGGGGGTCGCGGTACTGAAGCTTTCTTT
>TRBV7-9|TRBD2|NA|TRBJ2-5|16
CASSSWTSGDQETQYF
TGTGCCAGCAGCAGTTGGACTAGCGGGGATCAAGAGACCCAGTACTTC
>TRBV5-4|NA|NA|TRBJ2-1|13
CASSLGPYNEQFF
TGTGCCAGCAGCCTGGGTCCTTACAATGAGCAGTTCTTC
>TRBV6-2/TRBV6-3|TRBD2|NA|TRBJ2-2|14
CASSRGGASGELFF
TGTGCCAGCAGCCGCGGGGGGGCGAGCGGGGAGCTGTTTTTT
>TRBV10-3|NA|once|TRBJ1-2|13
CAISRQANYGYTF
TGTGCCATCTCGCGTCAAGCTAACTATGGCTACACCTTC
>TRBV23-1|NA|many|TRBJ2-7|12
CASSQPSSEQYF
TGCGCCAGCAGTCAACCCTCCTCCGAGCAGTACTTC
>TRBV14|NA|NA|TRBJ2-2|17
CASSQDLTSQNTGELFF
TGTGCCAGCAGCCAGGACCTGACTAGTCAGAACACCGGGGAGCTGTTTTTT
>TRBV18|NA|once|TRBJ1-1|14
CASSPSGMNTEAFF
TGTGCCAGCTCACCGAGCGGGATGAACACTGAAGCTTTCTTT
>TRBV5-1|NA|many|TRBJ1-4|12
CASSWDNEKLFF
TGCGCCAGCAGCTGGGACAACGAAAAACTGTTTTTT
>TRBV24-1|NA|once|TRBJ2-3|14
CATSHAGATDTQYF
TGTGCCACCAGTCACGCAGGGGCAACAGATACGCAGTATTTT
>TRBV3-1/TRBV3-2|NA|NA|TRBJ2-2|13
CASSQRSTGELFF
TGTGCCAGCAGCCAACGTTCGACCGGGGAGCTGTTTTTT
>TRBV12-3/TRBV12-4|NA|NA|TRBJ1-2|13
CATGPRGHYGYTF
TGTGCCACCGGGCCCCGGGGTCACTATGGCTACACCTTC
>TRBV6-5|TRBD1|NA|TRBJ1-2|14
CASLRDRGPYGYTF
TGTGCCAGCCTCCGGGACAGGGGCCCCTATGGCTACACCTTC
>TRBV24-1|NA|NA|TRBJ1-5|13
CATSKTGDQPQHF
TGTGCCACCAGCAAGACAGGCGATCAGCCCCAGCATTTT
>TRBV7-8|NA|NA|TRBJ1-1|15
CASSLGTTSNTEAFF
TGTGCCAGCAGCTTGGGGACAACCTCGAACACTGAAGCTTTCTTT
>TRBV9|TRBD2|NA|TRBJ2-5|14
CASSGSGGQETQYF
TGTGCCAGCAGCGGTAGCGGGGGGCAAGAGACCCAGTACTTC
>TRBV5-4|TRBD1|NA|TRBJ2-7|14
CASSPGTGGLGQYF
TGTGCCAGCAGTCCCGGGACAGGGGGGCTCGGGCAGTACTTC
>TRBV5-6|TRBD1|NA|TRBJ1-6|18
CASSSRRTGITHNSPLHF
TGTGCCAGCAGCTCCCGGCGGACAGGGATTACTCATAATTCACCCCTCCACTTT
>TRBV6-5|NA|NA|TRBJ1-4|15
CASSYRGGGDEKLFF
TGTGCCAGCAGTTACCGGGGCGGAGGGGACGAAAAACTGTTTTTT
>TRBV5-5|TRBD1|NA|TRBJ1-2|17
CASSLGQGVVYDYGYTF
TGTGCCAGCAGCCTGGGACAGGGGGTGGTTTATGACTATGGCTACACCTTC
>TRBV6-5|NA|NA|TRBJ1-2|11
CATRQIYGYTF
TGTGCCACCCGACAGATCTATGGCTACACCTTC
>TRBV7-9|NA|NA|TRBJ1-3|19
CASSLDRLAVGHSGNTIYF
TGTGCCAGCAGCTTAGATAGGTTGGCTGTGGGACACTCTGGAAACACCATATATTTT
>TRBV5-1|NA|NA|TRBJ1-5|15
CASSLETGSNQPQHF
TGCGCCAGCAGCTTGGAGACAGGCAGCAATCAGCCCCAGCATTTT
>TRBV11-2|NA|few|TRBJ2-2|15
CASSLELSRAGELFF
TGTGCCAGCAGCTTAGAGCTCTCTCGGGCCGGGGAGCTGTTTTTT
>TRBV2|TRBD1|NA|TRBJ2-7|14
CASSWTGNSYEQYF
TGTGCCAGCAGTTGGACAGGGAACTCCTACGAGCAGTACTTC
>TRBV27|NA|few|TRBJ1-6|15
CASAGAGSYNSPLHF
TGTGCCAGCGCGGGGGCCGGGTCCTATAATTCACCCCTCCACTTT
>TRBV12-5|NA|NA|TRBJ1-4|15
CASGLGDATNEKLFF
TGTGCTAGTGGTTTAGGAGATGCAACTAATGAAAAACTGTTTTTT